This entry lists 32 T cell receptor beta chains sequenced from one sample in a study of neurological immune-mediated disorders. Using its own MiXCR run on the 5' RACE reads, TCRdb lists one record per CDR3 protein. Of about 45,000 distinct CDR3 sequences in the sample, roughly 14% were seen once. Stated time point: longitudinal time-point 3. What was sequenced was PBMCs. The receptors were sampled from a man aged 30 to 45 in good health.

This clonotype was detected ten times or more. This chain uses TRBV29-1 with TRBJ2-2, with 9 nucleotides matching TRBD2. Germline CDR1 SQVTM, CDR2 ANQGSEA. The CDR3 consists of 16 residues. The V segment lost 7 bases and the J segment 1 base; nucleotides outside the gene matches: 10. CDR3: CSGLRAGGLNTGELFF. For the CDR3, the DNA is TGCAGCGGCCTGCGAGCGGGAGGACTGAACACCGGGGAGCTGTTTTTT.

This clonotype occurred many times. The V gene is TRBV28, the J gene TRBJ1-4; D gene uncertain. The V end was cut by 3 bases, the J end by 4 bases, with 12 bases between. CDR1 is MDHEN, CDR2 SYDVKM, per germline. This CDR3 has 15 amino acids. The DNA of the CDR3 is TGTGCCAGCAGTTTGGTGTCAAACCTTAATGAAAAACTGTTTTTT. Translating it yields CASSLVSNLNEKLFF. Combining the CDR3 with reference TRBV28 and TRBJ1-4 gives the whole variable domain DVKVTQSSRYLVKRTGEKVFLECVQDMDHENMFWYRQDPGLGLRLIYFSYDVKMKEKGDIPEGYSVSREKKERFSLILESASTNQTSMYLCASSLVSNLNEKLFFGSGTQLSVL.

This clonotype was detected ten times or more. The V call is TRBV10-1, the J call TRBJ2-1; a possible D gene is TRBD2 (6 bases). CDR1 and CDR2 (germline): WNHNN, SYGVQD (reference sequence). V was shortened by 4 bases and J by 4 bases, with 14 bases between the two germline ends. This CDR3 is built from 15 residues. The CDR3 region is CASSARSGGYNEQFF. The CDR3 DNA reads as TGCGCCAGCAGTGCCCGTAGCGGAGGTTACAATGAGCAGTTCTTC.

This clonotype was picked up many times. The chain uses TRBV14 and TRBJ2-7; no definite D call. The length of the CDR3 is 14 residues. V lost 2 bases and J lost 2, with 10 bases in between. Looked up from germline, CDR1 is SGHDN and CDR2 is FVKESK. The CDR3 loop is CASSQLYTTYEQYF. Here the CDR3 DNA reads TGTGCCAGCAGCCAATTATACACCACCTACGAGCAGTACTTC. Full variable domain (missing parts from reference TRBV14 and TRBJ2-7): EAGVTQFPSHSVIEKGQTVTLRCDPISGHDNLYWYRRVMGKEIKFLLHFVKESKQDESGMPNNRFLAERTGGTYSTLKVQPAELEDSGVYFCASSQLYTTYEQYFGPGTRLTVT.

This clonotype showed up many times. This sequence joins TRBV7-2 and TRBJ1-1, with D unclear. This CDR3 has 13 amino acids. V lost 0 bases and J 3 bases, leaving 5 bases between the germline ends. Germline assignment: CDR1 SGHTA and CDR2 FQGNSA. The CDR3 sequence: CASSLASDTEAFF. The CDR3, as DNA: TGTGCCAGCAGCTTAGCCTCAGACACTGAAGCTTTCTTT.

At least ten counts were recorded for this clonotype. The chain couples TRBV2 to TRBJ1-1; D gene uncertain. This CDR3 region has 12 residues. V was clipped by 4 bases and J by 1 base, with 4 bases between them. The V gene's germline CDR1 is SNHLY and CDR2 FYNNEI. CDR3: CASSVENTEAFF. As DNA, the CDR3 is TGTGCCAGCAGTGTGGAGAACACTGAAGCTTTCTTT.

This clonotype was picked up many times. The genes are TRBV20-1 and TRBJ1-5; 8 bases fit TRBD1. The V and J ends lost 3 bases and 3 bases, in that order; junction bases with no gene match: 1. Germline V gene sequence: CDR1 DFQATT, CDR2 SNEGSKA (reference sequence). CDR3 length: 13 residues. The chain's CDR3 is CSARDRDNQPQHF. The CDR3 nucleotides read TGCAGTGCTAGGGACAGGGACAATCAGCCCCAGCATTTT.

This clonotype has ten or more counts. V is TRBV5-6 and J is TRBJ2-1; D is undetermined. V lost 9 bases and J 8 bases, leaving 21 bases between the germline ends. The CDR3 consists of 14 residues. The V gene's germline CDR1 is SGHDT and CDR2 YYEEEE. The CDR3 region is CATEPSKWWDEQFF. CDR3 nucleotide sequence: TGTGCCACCGAGCCCTCCAAATGGTGGGATGAGCAGTTCTTC. The full variable domain, completed using reference TRBV5-6 and TRBJ2-1, is DAGVTQSPTHLIKTRGQQVTLRCSPKSGHDTVSWYQQALGQGPQFIFQYYEEEERQRGNFPDRFSGHQFPNYSSELNVNALLLGDSALYLCATEPSKWWDEQFFGPGTRLTVL.

There are many counts of this clonotype. This rearrangement joins TRBV20-1 to TRBJ2-2; 7 bases line up with TRBD1. V gave up 6 bases and J gave up 1 base; unmatched junction bases: 14. CDR3 size: 17 residues. The germline V gene has CDR1 DFQATT and CDR2 SNEGSKA (reference sequence). The CDR3 loop reads CSAIPRGRVENTGELFF. The DNA for the CDR3 is TGCAGTGCCATCCCGAGGGGGCGAGTGGAGAACACCGGGGAGCTGTTTTTT.

This clonotype was found many times. This rearrangement joins TRBV28 to TRBJ2-2; D gene uncertain. The ends were cut back, 11 bases at V and 7 bases at J, with 14 bases in the middle. The CDR3 consists of 12 residues. Germline V gene lookup returns CDR1 MDHEN and CDR2 SYDVKM. This CDR3 reads CAVRGSGGELFF. The DNA of the CDR3 is TGTGCCGTCCGAGGTTCGGGCGGGGAGCTGTTTTTT.

This clonotype was detected many times. The CDR3 sequence: CASSLGYGGGYEQYF. CDR3 nucleotide sequence: TGCGCCAGCAGCTTGGGGTATGGCGGTGGCTACGAGCAGTACTTC. The V gene is TRBV5-1, the J gene TRBJ2-7; D is uncertain. The CDR3 is 15 amino acids. From germline, CDR1 is SGHRS and CDR2 YFSETQ. V lost 0 bases, J lost 3 bases, and 13 bases lay in between.

The sample holds many counts of this clonotype. The chain is built from TRBV7-2 and TRBJ1-1; no reliable D call. This CDR3 has 13 amino acids. V gave up 0 bases and J gave up 2 bases, with 4 bases separating them. Germline values: CDR1 SGHTA, CDR2 FQGNSA. The CDR3 sequence: CASSLARNTEAFF. CDR3 bases: TGTGCCAGCAGCTTAGCCAGAAACACTGAAGCTTTCTTT.

Many counts were recorded for this clonotype. The rearrangement uses TRBV5-1 and TRBJ1-5; D is undetermined. The CDR3 loop spans 13 amino acids. In germline, CDR1 is SGHRS, CDR2 YFSETQ. Trimming removed 0 bases from V and 7 bases from J, with 8 bases in between. The CDR3 bases are TGCGCCAGCAGCTTGGGCGACAACCAGCCCCAGCATTTT. This sequence encodes CASSLGDNQPQHF. The variable domain in full, with the rest retrieved from reference TRBV5-1 and TRBJ1-5, is KAGVTQTPRYLIKTRGQQVTLSCSPISGHRSVSWYQQTPGQGLQFLFEYFSETQRNKGNFPGRFSGRQFSNSRSEMNVSTLELGDSALYLCASSLGDNQPQHFGDGTRLSIL.

This clonotype occurred many times. This chain joins TRBV11-2 and TRBJ2-5, with D tentatively TRBD2 (5 bases). Deletions cut 0 bases from V and 4 bases from J, with 9 bases between. The CDR3 is made up of 14 amino acids. The germline gives CDR1 SGHAT, CDR2 FQNNGV. CDR3 residues: CASSLDRDVETQYF. The CDR3 DNA is TGTGCCAGCAGCTTAGATCGGGATGTAGAGACCCAGTACTTC.

The J gene is TRBJ1-5, the V gene TRBV18; 8 bases are shared with TRBD1. After removal of 2 bases from V and 3 bases from J, the junction contained 9 bases not matched to a gene. Germline V gene sequence: CDR1 KGHSH, CDR2 LQKENI. The CDR3 covers 17 residues. The CDR3 nucleotides read TGTGCCAGCTCACCAAGTTTGACAGGGGCAATCAATCAGCCCCAGCATTTT. This codes for CASSPSLTGAINQPQHF.

As for this clonotype: This sequence may be a read error, since a much larger clone differs from it by one base. V usage is TRBV30 and J usage is TRBJ1-1; D is unclear. The V end was cut by 3 bases, the J end by 1 base, with 3 bases between. In germline, CDR1 is GTSNPN, CDR2 SVGIG (reference sequence). The CDR3 extends over 11 amino acids. CDR3 residues: CAWRANTEAFF. The CDR3 DNA sequence: TGTGCCTGGAGGGCGAACACTGAAGCTTTCTTT.

This clonotype was picked up many times. In DNA, the CDR3 is TGTGCCAGCAGCTTGGACTACGGGCGAGAGCAGTTCTTC. Amino acids: CASSLDYGREQFF. This chain links TRBV5-8 with TRBJ2-1; D is undetermined. The germline V gene has CDR1 SGHTS and CDR2 YDEGEE. Trimming pared 0 bases from V and 10 bases from J, leaving 11 bases between. The CDR3 contains 13 residues.

This clonotype has at least ten counts. The chain has TRBV28 and TRBJ2-7, with a tentative D call TRBD1 (6 bases). V was cut by 3 bases and J by 2 bases, with 11 bases left in between. The CDR3 loop spans 14 amino acids. The germline CDR1 and CDR2 sequences are MDHEN and SYDVKM. The CDR3 is CASSLGTRAYEQYF. CDR3 nucleotides: TGTGCCAGCAGTTTGGGGACAAGGGCCTACGAGCAGTACTTC.

As for this clonotype: Being one base from a much bigger clone, this may be a read error. This rearrangement joins TRBV6-2 or TRBV6-3 to TRBJ2-2; possible D gene TRBD1, 6 bases. CDR1 MNHEY and CDR2 SVGEGT come from the germline V gene. The CDR3 is 14 amino acids. CDR3 DNA: TGTGACAGCAGCGCGGACAGTAGCAGCGGGGAGCTGTTTTTT. Translated: CDSSADSSSGELFF.

This clonotype appeared many times. This sequence joins TRBV27 and TRBJ2-2; D is undetermined. CDR3 length: 14 residues. Germline-derived CDR1 and CDR2 are MNHEY and SMNVEV (reference sequence). V was shortened by 2 bases and J by 2 bases, with 6 bases between the two germline ends. CDR3 loop: CASSLRLNTGELFF. The CDR3 DNA follows: TGTGCCAGCAGTTTAAGACTTAACACCGGGGAGCTGTTTTTT.

This clonotype showed up many times. This chain uses TRBV3-1 with TRBJ2-7; D remains unclear. This CDR3 comprises 14 residues. Germline-derived CDR1 and CDR2 are LGHDT and YNNKEL (reference sequence). V lost 0 bases and J lost 4, with 10 bases in between. Written as DNA, the CDR3 is TGTGCCAGCAGCCAAGATATACTCTATTACGAGCAGTACTTC. It is translated as CASSQDILYYEQYF.

There are many counts of this clonotype. The rearrangement links TRBV10-3 to TRBJ1-2; D is unresolved. CDR3 length equals 15 residues. Trimming removed 6 bases from V and 0 bases from J, with 14 bases in between. CDR1 and CDR2 from the germline V gene are ENHRY and SYGVKD. Written as DNA, the CDR3 is TGTGCCATCAGGGCACCGGGCAGCTCTAACTATGGCTACACCTTC. Protein sequence: CAIRAPGSSNYGYTF.

This clonotype was seen repeatedly, ten times or more. V and J are TRBV20-1 and TRBJ2-1; D not certain. Germline lookup yields CDR1 DFQATT and CDR2 SNEGSKA (reference sequence). The CDR3 has 13 residues. Trimming stripped 7 bases from V and 9 bases from J, with 19 bases between. DNA of the CDR3: TGCAGTGATGGGGATAGATTGTCCAGTGAGCAGTTCTTC. It yields the protein CSDGDRLSSEQFF.

V gene TRBV5-4 combines with J gene TRBJ2-5; 8 bases map to TRBD1. Trimming removed 4 bases from V and 2 bases from J; junction bases left unmatched: 4. The CDR3 consists of 14 residues. Germline V gene sequence: CDR1 SGHNT, CDR2 YYREEE (reference sequence). This chain's CDR3 is CASSRDRMQETQYF. CDR3 bases: TGTGCCAGCAGCCGGGACAGGATGCAAGAGACCCAGTACTTC.

This clonotype occurred many times. The chain combines TRBV18 with TRBJ1-5, with TRBD1 matching 7 bases. The CDR3 totals 18 residues. Germline trimming cut 4 bases from V and 5 bases from J; bases unmatched to any gene: 17. CDR1 is KGHSH, CDR2 LQKENI, per germline. The CDR3 coding sequence is TGTGCCAGCTCACTATACCCTGCGACAGGGACTGGCTATCAGCCCCAGCATTTT. Translating gives CASSLYPATGTGYQPQHF.

Many counts were recorded for this clonotype. The chain links TRBV27 to TRBJ1-1; 7 bases agree with TRBD1. V shed 6 bases and J 8 bases; nucleotides not matched to a gene: 12. Per the germline V gene, CDR1 is MNHEY and CDR2 is SMNVEV (reference sequence). The CDR3 has 14 amino acids. CDR3 coding DNA: TGTGCCAGCAGACCTGGGGACAGCATTAGGGAAGCTTTCTTT. Translation: CASRPGDSIREAFF.

The sample holds many counts of this clonotype. V usage is TRBV29-1 and J usage is TRBJ1-4; maybe TRBD1 (5 bases). The CDR3 loop spans 12 amino acids. Germline V gives CDR1 SQVTM, CDR2 ANQGSEA. The V end was cut by 4 bases, the J end by 3 bases, with 6 bases between. The CDR3 loop is CSVGGANEKLFF. CDR3 nucleotides: TGCAGCGTTGGGGGGGCTAATGAAAAACTGTTTTTT. Looking up the rest from reference TRBV29-1 and TRBJ1-4 gives the full variable domain: SAVISQKPSRDICQRGTSLTIQCQVDSQVTMMFWYRQQPGQSLTLIATANQGSEATYESGFVIDKFPISRPNLTFSTLTVSNMSPEDSSIYLCSVGGANEKLFFGSGTQLSVL.

This clonotype was recorded many times. The chain is built from TRBV5-1 and TRBJ1-1; no clear D. The V and J ends lost 1 base and 2 bases respectively, with 6 bases between them. Germline V gene data show CDR1 as SGHRS and CDR2 as YFSETQ. The CDR3 runs 13 residues. The CDR3, as DNA: TGCGCCAGCAGCTTGAACAGCAACACTGAAGCTTTCTTT. Amino acid sequence: CASSLNSNTEAFF. The variable domain in full, completed from reference TRBV5-1 and TRBJ1-1, reads KAGVTQTPRYLIKTRGQQVTLSCSPISGHRSVSWYQQTPGQGLQFLFEYFSETQRNKGNFPGRFSGRQFSNSRSEMNVSTLELGDSALYLCASSLNSNTEAFFGQGTRLTVV.

This clonotype was counted at least ten times. The chain combines TRBV7-8 with TRBJ1-4; TRBD1 aligns across 7 bases. In germline, CDR1 is SGHVS, CDR2 FQNEAQ. The trim removed 1 base at V and 3 bases at J, leaving 5 bases unmatched. This CDR3 spans 16 amino acids. The CDR3 here is CASSLVVRGPNEKLFF. CDR3 bases: TGTGCCAGCAGCTTAGTAGTGAGGGGGCCTAATGAAAAACTGTTTTTT.

Points on this clonotype: This may be a read error, as it is one base from a much larger clone. The genes are TRBV30 and TRBJ2-7; 8 bases line up with TRBD1. J gave up 1 base and V 4 bases, and 6 bases lay outside the gene matches. CDR1 is GTSNPN, CDR2 SVGIG, per germline (reference sequence). The CDR3 extends over 14 amino acids. CDR3 DNA sequence: TGTGCCTGGATTGGATGGACAGGGTCCTACGAGCAGTACTTC. It codes for CAWIGWTGSYEQYF. Supplemented by reference TRBV30 and TRBJ2-7, the full variable domain reads SQTIHQWPATLVQPVGSPLSLECTVEGTSNPNLYWYRQAAGRGLQLLFYSVGIGQISSEVPQNLSASRPQDRQFILSSKKLLLSDSGFYLCAWIGWTGSYEQYFGPGTRLTVT.

This clonotype ranks as medium-sized. The chain couples TRBV5-1 to TRBJ1-1; D uncertain. Germline V lookup: CDR1 SGHRS, CDR2 YFSETQ. V shed 0 bases and J shed 1 base, with 10 bases lying between them. This CDR3 is built from 15 residues. As DNA, the CDR3 is TGCGCCAGCAGCTTGGCGGCCAGTTCGAACACTGAAGCTTTCTTT. It encodes CASSLAASSNTEAFF.

This clonotype was detected many times. The chain combines TRBV20-1 with TRBJ2-3; 9 bases match TRBD1. The CDR3 is 14 amino acids. Germline V gene lookup returns CDR1 DFQATT and CDR2 SNEGSKA (reference sequence). CDR3 bases: TGCACCCCAGCGGGACAGGGAGGGATAGATACGCAGTATTTT. Amino acid sequence: CTPAGQGGIDTQYF.